One and the same sample provided the 24 T cell receptor beta chains below, sequenced in a study of OX40 agonist ivuxolimab in advanced cancers. Method: immunoSEQ multiplex PCR; TCRdb's copy keeps in-frame clones and lacks some. Among tens of thousands of clones listed, approximately 83% were seen once. The specimen comprised CD4+ or CD8+ T cells sorted from blood, sampled in a trial of the OX40 agonist ivuxolimab. These receptor sequences come from an adult with an advanced solid tumor such as melanoma, head and neck, liver or kidney cancer.

This rearrangement joins TRBV15 to TRBJ2-5, with TRBD2 identical over 10 bases. V lost 0 bases and J lost 4; bases outside the gene matches: 8. Per the germline V gene, CDR1 is LNHNV and CDR2 is YYDKDF (reference sequence). The CDR3 has 17 residues. CDR3 bases: TGTGCCACCAGCAGAGATCACCCTAGCGGGAGTGGAGAGACCCAGTACTTC. This translates into CATSRDHPSGSGETQYF.

J is TRBJ2-2 and V is TRBV10-1; the match to TRBD2 covers 12 bases. Germline loops: CDR1 WNHNN, CDR2 SYGVQD (reference sequence). CDR3 length: 16 residues. V lost 4 bases to trimming and J lost 7 bases; unmatched junction nucleotides: 7. CDR3 protein: CASSGASGRAVGELFF. The CDR3 DNA reads as TGCGCCAGCAGTGGGGCTAGCGGGAGGGCCGTCGGGGAGCTGTTTTTT.

The rearrangement links TRBV28 to TRBJ1-2; no definite D call. The CDR3 runs 12 residues. Germline CDR1 is MDHEN and CDR2 is SYDVKM. The germline V and J ends were trimmed by 7 bases and 1 base, with 7 bases remaining between them. The CDR3 coding sequence is TGTGCCAGCACCGCGGTTAACTATGGCTACACCTTC. Protein product: CASTAVNYGYTF.

The rearrangement uses TRBV5-5 and TRBJ1-1; perhaps TRBD1 as D (5 bases). The CDR3 extends over 14 amino acids. Germline-derived CDR1 and CDR2 are SGHKS and YYEKEE (reference sequence). V shed 3 bases and J shed 4 bases, with 13 bases lying between them. This CDR3 is CASSSYGGFTEAFF. The CDR3 DNA follows: TGTGCCAGCAGCTCCTACGGGGGGTTCACTGAAGCTTTCTTT.

The CDR3 DNA is TGCGCCAGCAGCTTGGAGCGGGAGGTTTTTTCCGAGCAGTACTTC. Protein sequence: CASSLEREVFSEQYF. The chain employs TRBV5-1 and TRBJ2-7; 9 bases are a match to TRBD2. V gave up 0 bases and J gave up 6 bases; unmatched junction bases: 7. CDR1 and CDR2 (germline): SGHRS, YFSETQ. The CDR3 covers 15 residues.

The genes are TRBV19 and TRBJ1-1, with unresolved D. The CDR3 loop spans 15 amino acids. The ends were cut back, 7 bases at V and 0 bases at J, with 15 bases in the middle. Germline lookup yields CDR1 LNHDA and CDR2 SQIVND (reference sequence). In DNA, the CDR3 is TGTGCCAGTAAAAGTGACGGGGATCTGAACACTGAAGCTTTCTTT. Protein: CASKSDGDLNTEAFF.

The chain links TRBV29-1 to TRBJ1-1; the match to TRBD1 covers 8 bases. The junction had 16 bases not matched to a gene; V was cut back by 6 bases and J by 10 bases. The germline V gene has CDR1 SQVTM and CDR2 ANQGSEA. This CDR3 is built from 14 residues. The CDR3 region is CSVQETNRGQGAFF. DNA of the CDR3: TGCAGCGTCCAAGAGACCAACCGTGGACAGGGAGCTTTCTTT. The full variable domain, its missing parts supplied by reference TRBV29-1 and TRBJ1-1, is SAVISQKPSRDICQRGTSLTIQCQVDSQVTMMFWYRQQPGQSLTLIATANQGSEATYESGFVIDKFPISRPNLTFSTLTVSNMSPEDSSIYLCSVQETNRGQGAFFGQGTRLTVV.

The chain links TRBV18 to TRBJ2-7; 9 nucleotides align to TRBD1. J lost 2 bases, V lost 3 bases, and 5 bases had no gene match. This CDR3 contains 15 residues. Germline V CDR1 and CDR2: KGHSH, LQKENI. The CDR3 nucleotides are TGTGCCAGCTCACCTCGACAGGGGGTCGCCTACGAGCAGTACTTC. As protein: CASSPRQGVAYEQYF.

V usage is TRBV30 and J usage is TRBJ1-2; a possible D gene is TRBD1 (6 bases). The germline V gene has CDR1 GTSNPN and CDR2 SVGIG (reference sequence). Trimming stripped 4 bases from V and 4 bases from J, with 16 bases between. The CDR3 sequence is 14 residues long. The DNA of the CDR3 is TGTGCCTGGATTGGCGGGGGCGCCGGCTATGGCTACACCTTC. It translates to CAWIGGGAGYGYTF.

V usage is TRBV18 and J usage is TRBJ2-3; 9 bases align to TRBD2. There are 17 residues in the CDR3. CDR1 and CDR2 (germline): KGHSH, LQKENI. V was clipped by 4 bases and J by 1 base; unmatched bases: 9. The DNA of the CDR3 is TGTGCCAGCTCACTTAGGGGGCTAGCGGGACGCACAGATACGCAGTATTTT. Protein product: CASSLRGLAGRTDTQYF.

This clone appeared once. This chain links TRBV29-1 with TRBJ2-3; possibly TRBD1 or TRBD2 for D (5 bases each). CDR3 length equals 13 residues. Germline V CDR1 and CDR2: SQVTM, ANQGSEA. V was trimmed by 3 bases and J by 0 bases, leaving 7 bases between them. For the CDR3, the DNA is TGCAGCGTTGACGGGGCGAGCACAGATACGCAGTATTTT. Its protein is CSVDGASTDTQYF.

This sequence joins TRBV27 and TRBJ2-7; D might be TRBD1 (5 bases). Per the germline V gene, CDR1 is MNHEY and CDR2 is SMNVEV (reference sequence). This CDR3 comprises 14 residues. V was clipped by 1 base and J by 0 bases, with 7 bases between them. The CDR3 DNA follows: TGTGCCAGCAGTTTATTTGGGGCCTCCTACGAGCAGTACTTC. The encoded protein is CASSLFGASYEQYF.

The chain has TRBV11-2 and TRBJ2-3; D gene ambiguous. V was pared by 4 bases and J by 0 bases, with 8 bases between. Germline CDR1 reads SGHAT; CDR2 reads FQNNGV. The CDR3 is made up of 14 amino acids. CDR3 region: CASSSMGSTDTQYF. Written as DNA, the CDR3 is TGTGCCAGCAGCTCCATGGGTAGCACAGATACGCAGTATTTT.

The chain has TRBV23-1 and TRBJ1-2, with 7 bases aligning to TRBD1. TRBV23-1 is known as an ORF, though its function is uncertain. The CDR3 has 12 amino acids. J lost 8 bases, V lost 7 bases, and 7 bases had no gene match. The DNA of the CDR3 is TGCGCCAGCATCGACAGGGATGGCGGCTACACCTTC. Translating gives CASIDRDGGYTF.

V and J are TRBV2 and TRBJ2-7, with D unclear. Germline-derived CDR1 and CDR2 are SNHLY and FYNNEI. The CDR3 loop spans 13 amino acids. V lost 3 bases and J 5 bases, leaving 11 bases between the germline ends. CDR3: CASSEGQPNEQYF. The CDR3 nucleotides read TGTGCCAGCAGTGAGGGCCAGCCGAACGAGCAGTACTTC.

V usage is TRBV19 and J usage is TRBJ2-3, with a possible D match to TRBD2 (6 bases). The CDR3 covers 13 residues. V lost 11 bases and J 5 bases, leaving 17 bases between the germline ends. In germline, CDR1 is LNHDA, CDR2 SQIVND (reference sequence). The CDR3 sequence: CAVGGAAGDTQYF. The CDR3 DNA is TGTGCCGTAGGCGGGGCGGCCGGAGATACGCAGTATTTT.

V usage is TRBV7-9 and J usage is TRBJ1-5; no clear D gene. CDR1 and CDR2 (germline): SEHNR, FQNEAQ (reference sequence). V lost 11 bases, J lost 6 bases, and 20 bases lay in between. The CDR3 totals 14 residues. CDR3 residues: CAVALKGVGQPQHF. The DNA of the CDR3 is TGTGCCGTAGCCCTGAAGGGCGTAGGTCAGCCCCAGCATTTT. Full variable domain (remainder filled in from reference TRBV7-9 and TRBJ1-5): DTGVSQNPRHKITKRGQNVTFRCDPISEHNRLYWYRQTLGQGPEFLTYFQNEAQLEKSRLLSDRFSAERPKGSFSTLEIQRTEQGDSAMYLCAVALKGVGQPQHFGDGTRLSIL.

This chain uses TRBV6-6 with TRBJ2-7, with 8 bases identical to TRBD2. Unmatched junction bases numbered 11, after V lost 6 bases and J lost 4 bases. Germline V gene lookup returns CDR1 MNHNY and CDR2 SVGAGI (reference sequence). CDR3 length equals 15 residues. The CDR3 DNA is TGTGCCAGCAGCCCCGTAGTAGCGGGATTATACGAGCAGTACTTC. Residues: CASSPVVAGLYEQYF.

The chain combines TRBV7-2 with TRBJ1-1; no firm D call. Per germline, CDR1 SGHTA and CDR2 FQGNSA. The CDR3 extends over 14 amino acids. V lost 1 base and J lost 3, with 9 bases in between. CDR3 sequence reads: CASSLDGSYTEAFF. The DNA of the CDR3 is TGTGCCAGCAGCTTAGATGGTTCCTACACTGAAGCTTTCTTT.

In its sample, this clone was seen a few times. This chain connects TRBV7-2 to TRBJ2-3, with no clear D. V lost 4 bases and J 0 bases, leaving 14 bases between the germline ends. The CDR3 runs to 16 residues. CDR1 is SGHTA and CDR2 is FQGNSA in the germline V gene. The CDR3 protein is CASSSPMEPSTDTQYF. CDR3 nucleotides: TGTGCCAGCAGCTCCCCGATGGAGCCTAGCACAGATACGCAGTATTTT.

The V and J genes are TRBV15 and TRBJ1-5, with TRBD1 matching 7 bases. CDR3 length: 14 amino acids. The germline gives CDR1 LNHNV, CDR2 YYDKDF (reference sequence). The junction had 4 bases not matched to a gene; V was cut back by 7 bases and J by 1 base. CDR3: CATNNRGSNQPQHF. Written as DNA, the CDR3 is TGTGCCACCAACAACAGGGGAAGCAATCAGCCCCAGCATTTT. The complete variable domain, with remaining parts taken from reference TRBV15 and TRBJ1-5, reads DAMVIQNPRYQVTQFGKPVTLSCSQTLNHNVMYWYQQKSSQAPKLLFHYYDKDFNNEADTPDNFQSRRPNTSFCFLDIRSPGLGDTAMYLCATNNRGSNQPQHFGDGTRLSIL.

The rearrangement links TRBV6-5 to TRBJ1-3; a possible D gene is TRBD1 (5 bases). This CDR3 comprises 15 residues. Trimming stripped 7 bases from V and 1 base from J, with 14 bases between. Germline V gene data show CDR1 as MNHEY and CDR2 as SVGAGI. In DNA form, the CDR3 reads TGTGCCAGCACTCCCGACAGAGGGTCTGGAAACACCATATATTTT. Translation gives CASTPDRGSGNTIYF.

The rearrangement joins TRBV18 to TRBJ2-4; 9 nucleotides align to TRBD1. This CDR3 spans 15 amino acids. In germline, CDR1 is KGHSH, CDR2 LQKENI. Unmatched junction bases numbered 5, after V lost 3 bases and J lost 5 bases. The CDR3 loop is CASSPWTGVENIQYF. The CDR3, as DNA: TGTGCCAGCTCACCCTGGACAGGGGTGGAAAACATTCAGTACTTC.

The chain carries TRBV28 and TRBJ2-3, with a tentative D call TRBD2 (5 bases). This CDR3 is built from 12 residues. Per the germline V gene, CDR1 is MDHEN and CDR2 is SYDVKM. Here the CDR3 reads CSSGGSTDTQYF. CDR3 nucleotides: TGTAGCTCTGGCGGGAGCACAGATACGCAGTATTTT.